This T cell receptor (beta chain) was found in a study of control samples from healthy donors and cancer patients. Clones were sequenced by immunoSEQ multiplex PCR, and TCRdb holds only the in-frame ones, with some missing. The sample contains roughly 40,000 clones, about 93% of which appear only once. The CDR3 runs 14 residues. Trimming removed 2 bases at V and 9 bases at J, with 11 bases between. Germline lookup yields CDR1 MNHNS and CDR2 SASEGT. Sequencing was done on a sample of blood. The chain couples TRBV6-1 to TRBJ1-6, with D possibly TRBD1 on 5 matching bases. The source of this sequence is a woman in her forties or fifties in good health. CDR3 protein: CASSERGRTSPLHF. Here the CDR3 DNA reads TGTGCCAGCAGTGAACGGGGCCGGACTTCACCCCTCCACTTT.